This T cell receptor (beta chain) emerged from a study of T cell repertoires in cytomegalovirus infection. Study context: Indications of both CMV infection and matching HLA type were provided by public TCR beta signatures.

This clonotype was counted many times. One entry per CDR3 protein, called by TCRdb with MiXCR from the reads. Of around 300,000 distinct CDR3 sequences in the sample, around a tenth are singletons; the top ten hold 3.5% to 4.5%. The CDR3 is 14 residues long. Between the trimmed V and J ends, which lost 4 bases and 1 base, there was a span of 10 bases. Germline V gene lookup returns CDR1 SGHTA and CDR2 FQGNSA. The sequence derives from a human donor in good health (CMV status not recorded). Some clones in this sample may be carry-over from other donors' samples. This rearrangement joins TRBV7-2 to TRBJ1-1; D call uncertain. Sequences were obtained from PBMCs. DNA for the CDR3: TGTGCCAGCAGCTCTAGAATGGGGAACACTGAAGCTTTCTTT. The encoded protein is CASSSRMGNTEAFF. Combining the CDR3 with reference TRBV7-2 and TRBJ1-1 gives the whole variable domain GAGVSQSPSNKVTEKGKDVELRCDPISGHTALYWYRQSLGQGLEFLIYFQGNSAPDKSGLPSDRFSAERTGGSVSTLTIQRTQQEDSAVYLCASSSRMGNTEAFFGQGTRLTVV.